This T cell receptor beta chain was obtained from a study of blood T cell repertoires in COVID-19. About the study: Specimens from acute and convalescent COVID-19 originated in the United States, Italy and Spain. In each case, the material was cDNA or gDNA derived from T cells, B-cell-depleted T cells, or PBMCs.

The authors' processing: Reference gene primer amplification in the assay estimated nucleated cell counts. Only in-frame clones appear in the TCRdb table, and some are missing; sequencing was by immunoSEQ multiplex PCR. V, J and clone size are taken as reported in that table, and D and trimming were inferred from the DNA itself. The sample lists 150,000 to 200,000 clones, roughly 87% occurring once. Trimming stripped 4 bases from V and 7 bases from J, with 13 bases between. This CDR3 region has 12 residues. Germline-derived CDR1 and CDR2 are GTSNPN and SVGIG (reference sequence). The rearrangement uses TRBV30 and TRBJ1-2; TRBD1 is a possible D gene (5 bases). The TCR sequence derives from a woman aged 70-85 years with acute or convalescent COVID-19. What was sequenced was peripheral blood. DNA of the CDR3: TGTGCCTGGACCTTGGTCGGGGGTGGCTACACCTTC. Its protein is CAWTLVGGGYTF.